The 22 T cell receptor beta chains below come from one sample, sequenced in a study of T cells in Graves' hyperthyroidism and ophthalmopathy. RNA transcripts served as the template for amplifying TCR beta CDR3 regions. Carried out on the TCR CDR3, a first-round RT-PCR used the HTBI primer set. TCRdb used MiXCR to reprocess the multiplex PCR reads, holding one entry per CDR3 protein. The data show about 640,000 distinct CDR3 sequences, less than 25% seen once. Sequenced: blood. Receptor source: a young man with Graves' ophthalmopathy.

The genes are TRBV29-1 and TRBJ2-2, with 7 bases identical to TRBD1. Germline CDR1 and CDR2: SQVTM and ANQGSEA. Trimming removed 6 bases from V and 4 bases from J; junction bases left unmatched: 2. The CDR3 has 12 residues. CDR3 in amino acids: CSVEGATGELFF. CDR3 DNA: TGCAGCGTCGAGGGGGCCACCGGGGAGCTGTTTTTT.

This clonotype turned up a few times. The chain has TRBV30 and TRBJ2-1, with 14 bases lining up with TRBD2. The V gene's germline CDR1 is GTSNPN and CDR2 SVGIG (reference sequence). V trimming: 7 bases; J trimming: 9 bases; junction bases outside the gene matches: 8. The CDR3 covers 14 residues. The CDR3, as DNA: TGTGCCTCCGGGACTAGCGGGAGCGGGGGTGAGCAGTTCTTC. This gives the protein CASGTSGSGGEQFF. The full variable domain, its missing parts supplied by reference TRBV30 and TRBJ2-1, is SQTIHQWPATLVQPVGSPLSLECTVEGTSNPNLYWYRQAAGRGLQLLFYSVGIGQISSEVPQNLSASRPQDRQFILSSKKLLLSDSGFYLCASGTSGSGGEQFFGPGTRLTVL.

In this sample, this clonotype turned up a few times. The chain employs TRBV11-2 and TRBJ2-1, with no clear D. Deletions cut 2 bases from V and 8 bases from J, with 13 bases between. The germline gives CDR1 SGHAT, CDR2 FQNNGV. This CDR3 comprises 14 residues. Here the CDR3 reads CASSLIKGTYEQFF. The DNA for the CDR3 is TGTGCCAGCAGCTTAATAAAGGGAACCTATGAGCAGTTCTTC.

In its sample, this clonotype was seen a few times. This chain joins TRBV4-1 and TRBJ2-1; 8 positions match TRBD1. The CDR3 has 16 residues. Germline V CDR1 and CDR2: MGHRA, YSYEKL. The V and J ends lost 0 bases and 6 bases, in that order; junction bases with no gene match: 7. CDR3 nucleotide sequence: TGCGCCAGCAGCCAAGATTTCCAGGGGGCCTTCAATGAGCAGTTCTTC. It yields the protein CASSQDFQGAFNEQFF.

The chain carries TRBV7-6 and TRBJ2-5; no clear D. The CDR3 is 16 residues long. The V gene's germline CDR1 is SGHVS and CDR2 FNYEAQ. Trimming removed 5 bases at V and 3 bases at J, with 19 bases between. The CDR3 DNA is TGTGCCAGCAGCGAGGACCGAATAGGTGGGGAAGAGACCCAGTACTTC. This sequence encodes CASSEDRIGGEETQYF.

This rearrangement joins TRBV20-1 to TRBJ1-5, with D unresolved. The V and J ends lost 7 bases and 4 bases respectively, with 11 bases between them. Germline CDR1 reads DFQATT; CDR2 reads SNEGSKA (reference sequence). This CDR3 is 12 amino acids long. The CDR3 DNA reads TGCAGTGGAACAGCGGGGAATCAGCCCCAGCATTTT. As protein: CSGTAGNQPQHF.

On this clonotype: At one end the junction does not follow the germline gene, possibly because of a read error. The chain employs TRBV10-3 and TRBJ2-7, with D unclear. Germline CDR1 is ENHRY and CDR2 is SYGVKD. The CDR3 spans 14 residues. The CDR3 sequence: CAISEHESSYEQHF. CDR3 DNA sequence: TGTGCCATCAGTGAACACGAAAGCTCCTACGAGCAGCACTTC.

This clonotype has a count of ten or more. J is TRBJ1-6 and V is TRBV6-1; D perhaps matches TRBD1 (6 bases). V gave up 5 bases and J gave up 0 bases, with 17 bases separating them. CDR1 and CDR2 from the germline V gene are MNHNS and SASEGT. This CDR3 region has 18 residues. In DNA form, the CDR3 reads TGTGCCAGCAGTTACCTACAGGGAGGGTACTCCTATAATTCACCCCTCCACTTT. Amino acid sequence: CASSYLQGGYSYNSPLHF.

V gene TRBV19 combines with J gene TRBJ1-2, with D perhaps matching TRBD1 (6 bases). CDR1 and CDR2 (germline): LNHDA, SQIVND (reference sequence). The CDR3 is made up of 15 amino acids. V was shortened by 8 bases and J by 3 bases, with 19 bases between the two germline ends. CDR3 sequence reads: CASQGRQDGDYGYTF. CDR3 DNA: TGTGCCAGTCAGGGGAGACAGGACGGGGACTATGGCTACACCTTC. Drawing the rest from reference TRBV19 and TRBJ1-2, the complete variable domain is DGGITQSPKYLFRKEGQNVTLSCEQNLNHDAMYWYRQDPGQGLRLIYYSQIVNDFQKGDIAEGYSVSREKKESFPLTVTSAQKNPTAFYLCASQGRQDGDYGYTFGSGTRLTVV.

This clonotype was detected a few times. The rearrangement links TRBV10-2 to TRBJ2-7, with a tentative D call TRBD1 (5 bases). The CDR3 has 14 amino acids. V dropped 8 bases and J dropped 0 bases, with 14 bases sitting between them. In germline, CDR1 is WSHSY, CDR2 SAAADI. The CDR3 coding sequence is TGCGCCAGCCATCTTCAGGGAAGCTCCTACGAGCAGTACTTC. Residues: CASHLQGSSYEQYF.

Only a few counts were recorded for this clonotype. V gene TRBV20-1 combines with J gene TRBJ2-2; 14 nucleotides line up with TRBD2. V shed 6 bases, J shed 4 bases, and the junction held 4 bases outside the gene matches. CDR1 is DFQATT, CDR2 SNEGSKA, per germline (reference sequence). The CDR3 is 15 residues long. For the CDR3, the DNA is TGCAGTGCAACGGGACTAGCGGGAGTCACCGGGGAGCTGTTTTTT. Protein: CSATGLAGVTGELFF.

This clonotype was observed at least ten times. The chain combines TRBV11-2 with TRBJ2-7, with D possibly TRBD2 on 5 matching bases. CDR1 and CDR2 (germline): SGHAT, FQNNGV. Deletions cut 2 bases from V and 5 bases from J, with 10 bases between. The CDR3 totals 13 residues. The CDR3 reads CASSLTRSHEQYF. The CDR3 DNA reads TGTGCCAGCAGCTTAACTAGGAGCCACGAGCAGTACTTC.

The chain combines TRBV5-8 with TRBJ1-5; 9 positions agree with TRBD1. Germline loops: CDR1 SGHTS, CDR2 YDEGEE. This CDR3 is 18 amino acids long. V was clipped by 4 bases and J by 7 bases; unmatched bases: 18. Here the CDR3 reads CASSPPLGTGWGSQPQHF. The CDR3 region has the DNA TGTGCCAGCAGCCCCCCCCTAGGGACAGGGTGGGGTTCGCAGCCCCAGCATTTT.

The sample holds many counts of this clonotype. The chain employs TRBV2 and TRBJ2-7; 10 bases map to TRBD2. The CDR3 contains 14 residues. Germline V gives CDR1 SNHLY, CDR2 FYNNEI. The trim removed 8 bases at V and 3 bases at J, leaving 7 bases unmatched. CDR3 amino acids: CASFAASGSYEQYF. DNA for the CDR3: TGTGCCAGCTTCGCGGCTAGCGGGAGCTACGAGCAGTACTTC.

The rearrangement joins TRBV4-3 to TRBJ2-7, with no clear D. There are 15 residues in the CDR3. V was trimmed by 0 bases and J by 3 bases, leaving 12 bases between them. Germline CDR1 is LGHNA and CDR2 is YSLEER. CDR3 in DNA: TGCGCCAGCAGCCAAGAACCGACTGCTCACTACGAGCAGTACTTC. As protein: CASSQEPTAHYEQYF.

The rearrangement joins TRBV15 to TRBJ1-1; D is unclear. Germline assignment: CDR1 LNHNV and CDR2 YYDKDF (reference sequence). This CDR3 contains 13 residues. Deletions cut 4 bases from V and 3 bases from J, with 9 bases between. In DNA, the CDR3 is TGTGCCACCAGCACCCCGGGTTACACTGAAGCTTTCTTT. Its protein is CATSTPGYTEAFF.

The table lists this clonotype with a count of one. V gene TRBV3-1 combines with J gene TRBJ2-2; D gene uncertain. The CDR3 spans 12 residues. Per the germline V gene, CDR1 is LGHDT and CDR2 is YNNKEL (reference sequence). V gave up 7 bases and J gave up 0 bases, with 3 bases separating them. The CDR3 is CASNPNTGELFF. The CDR3 DNA reads TGTGCCAGCAACCCGAACACCGGGGAGCTGTTTTTT.

In its sample, this clonotype was seen a few times. The chain uses TRBV19 and TRBJ2-7, with D possibly called TRBD1 or TRBD2 (5 bases each). V lost 10 bases to trimming and J lost 5 bases, with 15 bases between them. This CDR3 is built from 12 residues. Per germline, CDR1 LNHDA and CDR2 SQIVND (reference sequence). The CDR3 region is CATQHRGHEQYF. The CDR3 DNA sequence: TGTGCCACCCAGCATAGGGGACACGAGCAGTACTTC.

Concerning this clonotype: It is likely a read error: a sequence one base away is far more abundant. The chain is built from TRBV3-1 and TRBJ2-1; 11 bases line up with TRBD2. The CDR3 extends over 14 amino acids. The V gene end was trimmed by 4 bases and the J gene end by 8 bases; junction bases not matched to a gene: 4. CDR1 is LGHDT and CDR2 is YNNKEL in the germline V gene (reference sequence). This chain's CDR3 is CASSPGLADDEQFF. Here the CDR3 DNA reads TGTGCCAGCAGCCCGGGACTAGCGGACGATGAGCAGTTCTTC.

The chain recombines TRBV11-2 with TRBJ2-1; TRBD2 might be the D (6 bases). The CDR3 totals 16 residues. Germline V gene data show CDR1 as SGHAT and CDR2 as FQNNGV. Deletions cut 0 bases from V and 4 bases from J, with 13 bases between. The CDR3 DNA sequence: TGTGCCAGCAGCTTAGACCCAGCGGGCAGATACAATGAGCAGTTCTTC. It yields the protein CASSLDPAGRYNEQFF.

The chain combines TRBV5-1 with TRBJ2-2; D is perhaps TRBD2 (5 bases). Germline V lookup: CDR1 SGHRS, CDR2 YFSETQ. Trimming stripped 5 bases from V and 0 bases from J, with 17 bases between. The CDR3 sequence is 17 residues long. CDR3 protein: CASRLMRTGTNTGELFF. The CDR3 region has the DNA TGCGCCAGCAGGTTGATGCGGACGGGGACGAACACCGGGGAGCTGTTTTTT.

This clonotype was seen only a few times. This rearrangement joins TRBV13 to TRBJ2-1; D is uncertain. The CDR3 consists of 14 residues. The V end was cut by 5 bases, the J end by 0 bases, with 8 bases between. Germline V lookup: CDR1 PRHDT, CDR2 FYEKMQ (reference sequence). The CDR3 spells CASSPISSYNEQFF. In nucleotides, the CDR3 is TGTGCCAGCAGCCCCATAAGCTCCTACAATGAGCAGTTCTTC. The full variable domain, rest sourced from reference TRBV13 and TRBJ2-1, is AAGVIQSPRHLIKEKRETATLKCYPIPRHDTVYWYQQGPGQDPQFLISFYEKMQSDKGSIPDRFSAQQFSDYHSELNMSSLELGDSALYFCASSPISSYNEQFFGPGTRLTVL.